This is a list of T cell receptor beta chains from one sample in a study of cytomegalovirus exposure and HLA in healthy donors. TCRdb's copy holds only in-frame clones and misses some; the assay was immunoSEQ multiplex PCR. The data show 100,000 or so clones, with around 82% seen just once and approximately 2% held by the top ten. The sample consisted of PBMCs. These receptors originate from a man younger than 35 in good health and CMV-seronegative. CDR3s include the opening cysteine and the closing phenylalanine or tryptophan. D genes are given only for firm matches. A row's size may be missing; if present it is once, few, many or a size class.

abundance,j_gene,d_gene,v_gene,CDR3nt,CDR3aa
.,TRBJ2-3,TRBD2,TRBV5-1,TGCGCCAGCAGCCCCTGGACTAGCGGGGGGGCCGCAGATACGCAGTATTTT,CASSPWTSGGAADTQYF
.,TRBJ1-6,.,TRBV5-8,TGTGCCAGCAGCGCACAGGGCCACTATAATTCACCCCTCCACTTT,CASSAQGHYNSPLHF
.,TRBJ2-7,TRBD1,TRBV5-1,TGCGCCAGCAGCTTCCTCGGGGCCCTACAGGGGGCCGACGAGCAGTACTTC,CASSFLGALQGADEQYF
.,TRBJ1-5,TRBD1,TRBV5-1,TGCGCCAGCAGCGAAGGCGCGACAGGGGCGAGTGGTCAGCCCCAGCATTTT,CASSEGATGASGQPQHF
.,TRBJ2-5,TRBD1,TRBV27,TGTGCCAGCAGTCCGGGGACAGGGGGGCAAGAGACCCAGTACTTC,CASSPGTGGQETQYF
.,TRBJ1-1,.,TRBV18,TGTGCCAGCTCACCACCTTCCAGAACGAACACTGAAGCTTTCTTT,CASSPPSRTNTEAFF
.,TRBJ1-6,TRBD1,TRBV28,TGTGCCAGCCGGACAGGGAGTTATTCACCCCTCCACTTT,CASRTGSYSPLHF
.,TRBJ1-1,.,TRBV7-9,TGTTCCAGCGGGAGGCGAGCGACTGAAGCTTTCTTT,CSSGRRATEAFF
.,TRBJ2-7,TRBD2,TRBV7-9,TGTGCCAGCAGCGTTCCGGGACTAGCGGGGGGGAACTCGGTGAACTTC,CASSVPGLAGGNSVNF
.,TRBJ2-3,.,TRBV15,TGTGCCACCAGCAGAGAAGACAGGACTCCGGCTGATACGCAGTATTTT,CATSREDRTPADTQYF
once,TRBJ2-7,TRBD1,TRBV27,TGTGCCAGCAGTTCCTGGACAGGGGGAGGAGGCGAGCAGTACTTC,CASSSWTGGGGEQYF
.,TRBJ2-7,.,TRBV7-8,TGTGCCAGCAGCTCCAGGGTGGGCTACGAGCAGTACTTC,CASSSRVGYEQYF
.,TRBJ1-5,.,TRBV6-5,TGTGCCAGCAGTTACTCCCGACAGAGCAATCAGCCCCAGCATTTT,CASSYSRQSNQPQHF
.,TRBJ1-1,.,TRBV25-1,TGTGCCAGCAGTGAATCGGGAGGGATGAACACTGAAGCTTTCTTT,CASSESGGMNTEAFF
.,TRBJ2-7,TRBD1,TRBV14,TGTGCCAGCAGCCAAGGTCGCCCCAGGGGGCTAAATGAGCAGTACTTC,CASSQGRPRGLNEQYF
.,TRBJ1-2,TRBD1,TRBV9,TGTGCCAGCAGCGCCACCGGGACAGGGGGCGCGATCGATGGCTACACCTTC,CASSATGTGGAIDGYTF
.,TRBJ2-7,.,TRBV2,TGTGCCAGCATGGAAGGGGCCTCCTACGAGCAGTACTTC,CASMEGASYEQYF
.,TRBJ1-1,.,TRBV7-3,TGTGCCAGCGCCCGGGGGACGAACACTGAAGCTTTCTTT,CASARGTNTEAFF
few,TRBJ1-1,TRBD1,TRBV10-3,TGTGCCATCAGGAAGACAGACAGGGACACTGAAGCTTTCTTT,CAIRKTDRDTEAFF
.,TRBJ1-2,.,TRBV9,TGTGCCAGCAGCGCGGGGAAAATCTATGGCTACACCTTC,CASSAGKIYGYTF
.,TRBJ2-7,TRBD1,TRBV4-1,TGCGCCAGCAGCCATGGACAGGGGGGGACCCACGAGCAGTACTTC,CASSHGQGGTHEQYF
once,TRBJ1-1,TRBD1,TRBV11-2,TGTGCCAGCAGCGACAGGGTAAGTTCTGAAGCTTTCTTT,CASSDRVSSEAFF
.,TRBJ2-1,.,TRBV6-5,TGTGCCAGCGGCAGATACAATGAGCAGTTCTTC,CASGRYNEQFF
.,TRBJ1-3,.,TRBV9,TGTGCCAGCAGCGGCCTAGGCCGGGGGGAAGGAAACACCATATATTTT,CASSGLGRGEGNTIYF
.,TRBJ1-4,TRBD1,TRBV6-1,TGTGCCAGCAGTCGCTCGGGACAGGTTGGGGAAAAACTGTTTTTT,CASSRSGQVGEKLFF
few,TRBJ2-2,TRBD2,TRBV29-1,TGCAGCGTTGTATCCCTAGCGGGGACCGGGGAGCTGTTTTTT,CSVVSLAGTGELFF
.,TRBJ1-2,.,TRBV25-1,TGTGCCACCACGGGACCCGGGATTATCGGAGGGGGCTACACCTTC,CATTGPGIIGGGYTF
.,TRBJ2-7,.,TRBV9,TGTGCCAGCAGCGTAGTCGGTGATCGCGAGCAGTACTTC,CASSVVGDREQYF
.,TRBJ2-7,TRBD1,TRBV19,TGTGCCAGTAGTAGGGGACAGTCCTACGAGCAGTACTTC,CASSRGQSYEQYF
few,TRBJ2-5,.,TRBV5-1,TGCGCCAGCAGCTTTGGGAGAGAGACCCAGTACTTC,CASSFGRETQYF
.,TRBJ2-3,.,TRBV9,TGTGCCAGCAGCGTTCTGGGACACCTCACAGATACGCAGTATTTT,CASSVLGHLTDTQYF
once,TRBJ1-2,TRBD1,TRBV9,TGTGCCAGCAGCGGTTGGACAGGCGACAACTATGGCTACACCTTC,CASSGWTGDNYGYTF
.,TRBJ2-7,TRBD1,TRBV9,TGTGCCAGCAGCGTAGTGGACAGGGCCTACGAGCAGTACTTC,CASSVVDRAYEQYF
few,TRBJ1-6,.,TRBV6-1,TGTGCCAGCAGTGAAGCAGAAGGGGATTCACCCCTCCACTTT,CASSEAEGDSPLHF
.,TRBJ2-5,TRBD2,TRBV2,TGTGCCAGCAGTGAAGGAGGGCAGAGCGGGAAGACCCAGTACTTC,CASSEGGQSGKTQYF
few,TRBJ1-4,.,TRBV6-4,TGTGCCAGCAGTGATGCGAAGCGGTGGACAGAAACTCCAACTAATGAAAAACTGTTTTTT,CASSDAKRWTETPTNEKLFF
once,TRBJ2-5,.,TRBV5-1,TGCGCCAGCAGCTTGTTCCAGTTAGAGACCCAGTACTTC,CASSLFQLETQYF
.,TRBJ1-3,.,TRBV6-1,TGTGCCAGTCGACTGAACTCTGGAAACACCATATATTTT,CASRLNSGNTIYF
.,TRBJ2-7,TRBD1,TRBV15,TGTGCCACCAGCCGGTTCACAGGGGGTATCTCCTACGAGCAGTACTTC,CATSRFTGGISYEQYF
.,TRBJ2-2,.,TRBV6-5,TGTGCCAGCAGCCAATTACGGACCGGGGAGCTGTTTTTT,CASSQLRTGELFF
.,TRBJ2-5,.,TRBV15,TGTGCCACCAGCAGACAAGGGGGTTTAGAGACCCAGTACTTC,CATSRQGGLETQYF
few,TRBJ2-5,TRBD2,TRBV9,TGTGCCAGCAGCGTAGCGGCTAGCGGCGAGACCCAGTACTTC,CASSVAASGETQYF
.,TRBJ1-3,.,TRBV11-3,TGTGCCAGCAGCTTAGGAGGGTTGCAGGAGAGGTCTGGAAACACCATATATTTT,CASSLGGLQERSGNTIYF
few,TRBJ2-5,TRBD1,TRBV6-1,TGTGCCAGCAGTGAACAGGCAGGGGGTCAAGAGACCCAGTACTTC,CASSEQAGGQETQYF
.,TRBJ1-2,.,TRBV5-1,TGCGCCAGCAGCCTGTTAGGAGACGGCTACACCTTC,CASSLLGDGYTF
few,TRBJ2-1,TRBD1,TRBV19,TGTGCCAGTAGCGAGGGGGCAGCCCCGTACAATGAGCAGTTCTTC,CASSEGAAPYNEQFF